The TCR beta chain described here comes from a study of blood T cell repertoires in COVID-19. J lost 5 bases, V lost 0 bases, and 11 bases had no gene match. The V gene's germline CDR1 is SGHDT and CDR2 YYEEEE. The CDR3 is 17 residues long. Produced via immunoSEQ multiplex PCR; TCRdb's table is partial and in-frame only. The sample carries about 24,000 clones, 75% to 85% recorded once. This TCR was sampled from a human donor in a cohort sampled during active COVID-19. The sample taken for sequencing was peripheral blood. The chain couples TRBV5-6 to TRBJ2-5; 9 bases map to TRBD2. The CDR3 nucleotides read TGTGCCAGCAGCTTGGGGCTAGCGGGGCCGCCTGGGGAGACCCAGTACTTC. Translating gives CASSLGLAGPPGETQYF. Looking up the rest from reference TRBV5-6 and TRBJ2-5 gives the full variable domain: DAGVTQSPTHLIKTRGQQVTLRCSPKSGHDTVSWYQQALGQGPQFIFQYYEEEERQRGNFPDRFSGHQFPNYSSELNVNALLLGDSALYLCASSLGLAGPPGETQYFGPGTRLLVL.